This is a list of T cell receptor beta chains from one sample in a study of shared clonotypes between healthy human individuals. TCRdb's table, derived via immunoSEQ multiplex PCR, lists solely in-frame clones and lacks some. The sample lists 2,500,000 or so clones; 80% to 95% were seen once. The sequencing sample was made of naive CD4+ T cells from PBMCs. The receptors derive from a man younger than 30 in good health. Some clones in this sample may be carry-over from other donors' samples. Each CDR3 is given without its conserved first and last residue. A D gene is named only where the DNA matches it firmly.

TRBV2 | TRBD2 | ASSVGLAGVHTGELF
TRBV9 | NA | ASSVVERSEKLF
TRBV10-3 | NA | AISEDRYSYEQY
TRBV30 | TRBD2 | AWKGLAVYNEQF
TRBV27 | NA | ASSLRTGELF
TRBV19 | NA | ASRGASSTDQPQH
TRBV15 | TRBD1 | ATSRPDRGRMEQF
TRBV27 | NA | ASSPTVQNQPQH
TRBV5-4 | TRBD2 | ASSLAGRQETQY
TRBV5-4 | TRBD2 | ASRRGLAGGSGGETQY
TRBV5-5 | TRBD2 | ASSPTSGTGEQY
TRBV20-1 | NA | SARASNEQF
TRBV5-1 | TRBD2 | ASSSLAGVPETQY
TRBV18 | NA | ASSPGRVGQPQH
TRBV7-2 | NA | ASSSPAAGTDTQY
TRBV28 | NA | ASSLRLIGNTGELF
TRBV5-1 | NA | ASSSQNNEQF
TRBV7-6 | TRBD1 | ASSLAMLGDRGPGELF
TRBV11-2 | NA | ASSSRDGLGYT
TRBV12-2 | NA | ASRPLTSVSSNTGELF
TRBV11-3 | TRBD1 | ASSSDRASTDTQY
TRBV5-6 | NA | ASSLEPRVSWY
TRBV2 | TRBD1 | ASSGQGAMNTEAF
TRBV5-1 | TRBD1 | ASSTGSGQGADTQY
TRBV6-1 | NA | ASSEVLGRFRRNEQF
TRBV28 | NA | ASNALGAAILNSPLH
TRBV5-8 | NA | ASTPTGRSLYGYT
TRBV2 | TRBD1 | ASSRGTGRYEQY
TRBV5-1 | TRBD2 | ASSQLAGVGNEQF
TRBV5-1 | NA | ASSLVLGHNPLEQY
TRBV28 | NA | ASSPGSVTGYT
TRBV7-8 | NA | ASSLGRPYKEKLF
TRBV11-2 | NA | AGRGANTGELF
TRBV10-3 | TRBD1 | AISEDRGNTEAF
TRBV10-3 | TRBD1 | AIGQGATGELF
TRBV5-1 | TRBD2 | ASSLGLAGPEGEQF